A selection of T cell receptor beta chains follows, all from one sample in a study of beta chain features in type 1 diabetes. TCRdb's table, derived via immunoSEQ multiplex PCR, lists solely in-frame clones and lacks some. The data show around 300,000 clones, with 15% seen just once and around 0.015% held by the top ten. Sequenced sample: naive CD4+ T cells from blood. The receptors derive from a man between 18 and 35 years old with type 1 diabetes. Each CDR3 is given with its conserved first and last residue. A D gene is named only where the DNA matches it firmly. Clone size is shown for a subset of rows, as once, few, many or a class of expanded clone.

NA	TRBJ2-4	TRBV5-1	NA	CASSLQEGLAKNIQYF	TGCGCCAGCAGCCTCCAGGAGGGCTTAGCCAAAAACATTCAGTACTTC
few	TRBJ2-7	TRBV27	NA	CASSLIPGANYEQYF	TGTGCCAGCAGTTTAATTCCAGGGGCGAATTACGAGCAGTACTTC
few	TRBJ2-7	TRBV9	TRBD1	CASSRQGYEQYF	TGTGCCAGCAGCCGACAGGGGTACGAGCAGTACTTC
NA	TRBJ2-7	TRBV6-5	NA	CASSYSGTTYEQYF	TGTGCCAGCAGTTACAGTGGGACAACCTACGAGCAGTACTTC
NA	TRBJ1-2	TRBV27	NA	CASSWGGGNYGYTF	TGTGCCAGCAGTTGGGGCGGGGGAAACTATGGCTACACCTTC
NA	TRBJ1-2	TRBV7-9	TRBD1	CASSQDRGNYGYTF	TGTGCCAGCAGCCAAGACAGGGGTAACTATGGCTACACCTTC
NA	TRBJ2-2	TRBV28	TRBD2	CASSTPAGGSGELFF	TGTGCCAGCAGCACCCCAGCGGGAGGGTCCGGGGAGCTGTTTTTT
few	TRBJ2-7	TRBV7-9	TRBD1	CASSPWDRGFGEQYF	TGTGCCAGCAGCCCGTGGGACAGGGGATTCGGCGAGCAGTACTTC
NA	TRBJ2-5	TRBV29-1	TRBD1	CSAGQNQETQYF	TGCAGCGCGGGACAGAACCAAGAGACCCAGTACTTC
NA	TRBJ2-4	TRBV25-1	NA	CASSLTESKNIQYF	TGTGCCAGCAGTCTTACGGAGTCCAAAAACATTCAGTACTTC
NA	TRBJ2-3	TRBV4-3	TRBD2	CASSQDHSGSANTQYF	TGCGCCAGCAGCCAAGATCATAGCGGGTCCGCGAATACGCAGTATTTT
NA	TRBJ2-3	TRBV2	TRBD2	CASRVAGGPIDTQYF	TGTGCCTCCAGGGTAGCGGGGGGGCCTATAGATACGCAGTATTTT
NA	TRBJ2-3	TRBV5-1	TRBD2	CASSLWTSGARTDTQYF	TGCGCCAGCAGCTTGTGGACTAGCGGGGCTCGCACAGATACGCAGTATTTT
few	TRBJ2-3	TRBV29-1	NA	CSVGGLLTDTQYF	TGCAGCGTTGGCGGGTTACTCACAGATACGCAGTATTTT
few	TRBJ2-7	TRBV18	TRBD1	CASSPNDRDHEQYF	TGTGCCAGCTCACCCAACGACAGGGACCACGAGCAGTACTTC
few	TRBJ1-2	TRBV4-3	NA	CASSPYTGSNYGYTF	TGCGCCAGCAGCCCTTACACAGGGTCTAACTATGGCTACACCTTC
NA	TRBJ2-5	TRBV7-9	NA	CASAEETQYF	TGTGCCAGCGCTGAGGAGACCCAGTACTTC
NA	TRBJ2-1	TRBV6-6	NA	CASSYSPQSAYNEQFF	TGTGCCAGCAGTTACTCTCCGCAGAGCGCCTACAATGAGCAGTTCTTC
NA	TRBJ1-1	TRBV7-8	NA	CASSLLVGASTEAFF	TGTGCCAGCAGCTTATTGGTAGGGGCAAGCACTGAAGCTTTCTTT
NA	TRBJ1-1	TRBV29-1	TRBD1	CSVRTGANTEAFF	TGCAGCGTACGGACAGGGGCGAACACTGAAGCTTTCTTT
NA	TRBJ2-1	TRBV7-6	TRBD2	CASSPGGVRLAGYNEQFF	TGTGCCAGCAGCCCGGGGGGTGTCCGACTAGCGGGTTACAATGAGCAGTTCTTC
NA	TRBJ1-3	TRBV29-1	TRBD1	CSAEGQGVNTIYF	TGCAGCGCCGAGGGACAGGGTGTCAACACCATATATTTT
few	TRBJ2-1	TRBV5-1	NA	CASSLGGGSYNEQFF	TGCGCCAGCAGCTTGGGAGGAGGTAGCTACAATGAGCAGTTCTTC
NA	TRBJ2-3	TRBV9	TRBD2	CASSVTSGGAGDTQYF	TGTGCCAGCAGCGTGACTAGCGGGGGGGCGGGAGATACGCAGTATTTT
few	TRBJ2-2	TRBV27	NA	CASRPSGSTTTGELFF	TGTGCCAGCCGCCCCTCTGGGTCCACTACGACCGGGGAGCTGTTTTTT
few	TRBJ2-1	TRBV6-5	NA	CASSPLGPRAEQFF	TGTGCCAGCAGTCCCCTGGGCCCCCGCGCAGAGCAGTTCTTC
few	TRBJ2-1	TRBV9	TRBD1	CASSPPGGLYNEQFF	TGTGCCAGCAGCCCACCAGGGGGCCTCTACAATGAGCAGTTCTTC